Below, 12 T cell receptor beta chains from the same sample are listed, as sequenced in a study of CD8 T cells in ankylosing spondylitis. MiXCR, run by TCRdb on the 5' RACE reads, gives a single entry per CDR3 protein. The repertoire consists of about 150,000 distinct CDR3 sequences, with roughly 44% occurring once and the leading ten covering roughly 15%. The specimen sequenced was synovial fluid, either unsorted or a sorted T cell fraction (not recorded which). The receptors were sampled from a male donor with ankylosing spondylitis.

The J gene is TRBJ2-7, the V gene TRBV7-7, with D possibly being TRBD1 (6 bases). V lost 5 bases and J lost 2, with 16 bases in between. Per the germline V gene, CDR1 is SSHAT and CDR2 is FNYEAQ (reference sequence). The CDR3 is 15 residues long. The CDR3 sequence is CASSVGHGTAYEQYF. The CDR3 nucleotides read TGTGCCAGCAGCGTGGGACATGGTACCGCCTACGAGCAGTACTTC.

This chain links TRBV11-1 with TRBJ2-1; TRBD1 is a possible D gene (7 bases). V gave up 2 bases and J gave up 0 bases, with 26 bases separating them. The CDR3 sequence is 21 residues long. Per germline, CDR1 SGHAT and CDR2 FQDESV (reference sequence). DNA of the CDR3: TGTGCCAGCAGCTTACCCTCCGCAGGGGGTTGGCGGGGTACCTCCTACAATGAGCAGTTCTTC. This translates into CASSLPSAGGWRGTSYNEQFF.

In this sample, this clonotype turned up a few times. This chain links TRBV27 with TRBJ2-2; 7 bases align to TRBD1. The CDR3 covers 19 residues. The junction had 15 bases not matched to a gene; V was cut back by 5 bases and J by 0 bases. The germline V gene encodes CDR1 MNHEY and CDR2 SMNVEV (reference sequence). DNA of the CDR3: TGTGCCAGCAGTAAGAATCCGACAGGGCCCTTCGCGAACACCGGGGAGCTGTTTTTT. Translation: CASSKNPTGPFANTGELFF.

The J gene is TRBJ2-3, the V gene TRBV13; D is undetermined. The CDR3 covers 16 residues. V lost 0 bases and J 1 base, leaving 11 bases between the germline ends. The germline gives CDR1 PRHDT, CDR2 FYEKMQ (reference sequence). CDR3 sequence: CASSLGLVTRTDTQYF. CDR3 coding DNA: TGTGCCAGCAGCTTAGGCCTGGTTACACGCACAGATACGCAGTATTTT.

The CDR3 protein is CASTPSRDSYYEQYF. In DNA, the CDR3 is TGTGCCAGCACTCCGTCCCGGGACAGCTACTACGAGCAGTACTTC. The chain is built from TRBV16 and TRBJ2-7, with TRBD1 identical over 7 bases. Germline V gene data show CDR1 as KGHSY and CDR2 as FQNENV. V was clipped by 7 bases and J by 3 bases; unmatched bases: 12. The CDR3 runs 15 residues. Filled out from reference TRBV16 and TRBJ2-7, the complete variable domain reads GEEVAQTPKHLVRGEGQKAKLYCAPIKGHSYVFWYQQVLKNEFKFLISFQNENVFDETGMPKERFSAKCLPNSPCSLEIQATKLEDSAVYFCASTPSRDSYYEQYFGPGTRLTVT.

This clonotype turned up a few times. CDR3 sequence: CASSVVGAWDEQYF. The CDR3 bases are TGTGCCAGCAGCGTAGTGGGGGCCTGGGACGAGCAGTACTTC. This rearrangement joins TRBV9 to TRBJ2-7; a weak D match, TRBD1 (6 bases). From germline, CDR1 is SGDLS and CDR2 YYNGEE. V gave up 0 bases and J gave up 5 bases, with 12 bases separating them. This CDR3 comprises 14 residues.

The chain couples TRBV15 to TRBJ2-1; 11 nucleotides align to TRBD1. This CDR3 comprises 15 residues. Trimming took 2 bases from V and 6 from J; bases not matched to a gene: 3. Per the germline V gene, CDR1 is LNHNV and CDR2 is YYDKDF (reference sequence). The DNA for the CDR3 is TGTGCCACCAGCAGACCGGGGACAGGGGGCAATGAGCAGTTCTTC. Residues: CATSRPGTGGNEQFF.

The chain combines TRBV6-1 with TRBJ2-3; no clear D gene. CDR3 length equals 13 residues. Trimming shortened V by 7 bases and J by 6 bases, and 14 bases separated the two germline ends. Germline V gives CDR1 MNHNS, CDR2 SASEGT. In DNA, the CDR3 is TGTGCCAGCACCGAAAGTCTAATGGATACGCAGTATTTT. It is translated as CASTESLMDTQYF.

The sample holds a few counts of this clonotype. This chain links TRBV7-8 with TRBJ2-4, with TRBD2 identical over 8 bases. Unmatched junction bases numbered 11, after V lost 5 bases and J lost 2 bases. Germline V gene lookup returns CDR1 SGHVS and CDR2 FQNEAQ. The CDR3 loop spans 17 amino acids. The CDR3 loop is CASSARAGGATKNIQYF. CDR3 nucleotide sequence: TGTGCCAGCAGCGCCCGGGCGGGGGGCGCCACCAAAAACATTCAGTACTTC.

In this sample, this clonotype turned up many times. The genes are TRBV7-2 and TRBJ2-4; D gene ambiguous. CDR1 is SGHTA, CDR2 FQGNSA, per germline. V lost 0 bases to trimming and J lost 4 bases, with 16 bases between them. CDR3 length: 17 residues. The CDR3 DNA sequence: TGTGCCAGCAGCTTAGCGGGTGGGGTGACACAAAAAAACATTCAGTACTTC. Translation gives CASSLAGGVTQKNIQYF.

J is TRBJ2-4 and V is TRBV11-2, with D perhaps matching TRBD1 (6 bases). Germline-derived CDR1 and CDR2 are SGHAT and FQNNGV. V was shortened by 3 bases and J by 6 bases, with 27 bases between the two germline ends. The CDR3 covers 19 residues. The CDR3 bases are TGTGCCAGCAGCTTTAGGGCCTTAGGGGACATCGAACTCGGAAACATTCAGTACTTC. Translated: CASSFRALGDIELGNIQYF.

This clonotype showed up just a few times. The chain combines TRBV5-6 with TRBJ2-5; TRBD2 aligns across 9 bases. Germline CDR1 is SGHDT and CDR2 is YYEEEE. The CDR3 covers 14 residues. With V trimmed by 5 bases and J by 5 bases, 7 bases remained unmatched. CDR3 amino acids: CASSFSGGLETQYF. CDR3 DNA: TGTGCCAGCAGTTTTAGCGGGGGCTTGGAGACCCAGTACTTC.